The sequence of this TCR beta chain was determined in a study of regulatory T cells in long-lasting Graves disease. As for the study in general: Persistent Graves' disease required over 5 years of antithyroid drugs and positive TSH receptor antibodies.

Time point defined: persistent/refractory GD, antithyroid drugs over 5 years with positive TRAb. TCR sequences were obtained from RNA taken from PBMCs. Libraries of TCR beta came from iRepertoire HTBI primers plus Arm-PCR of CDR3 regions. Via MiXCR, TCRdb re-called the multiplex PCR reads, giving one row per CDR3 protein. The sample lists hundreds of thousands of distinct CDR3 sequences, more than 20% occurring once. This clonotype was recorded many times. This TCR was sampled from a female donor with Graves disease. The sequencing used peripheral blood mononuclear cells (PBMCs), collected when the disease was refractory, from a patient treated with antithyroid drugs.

CDR3 amino acids: CASRPTSGRLIETQYF. The CDR3 nucleotides are TGTGCCAGCAGACCGACTAGCGGGAGACTTATAGAGACCCAGTACTTC. V usage is TRBV7-9 and J usage is TRBJ2-5, with TRBD2 matching 12 bases. The CDR3 extends over 16 amino acids. The V and J ends lost 6 bases and 4 bases, in that order; junction bases with no gene match: 9. Germline CDR1 is SEHNR and CDR2 is FQNEAQ (reference sequence). Filled out from reference TRBV7-9 and TRBJ2-5, the complete variable domain reads DTGVSQNPRHKITKRGQNVTFRCDPISEHNRLYWYRQTLGQGPEFLTYFQNEAQLEKSRLLSDRFSAERPKGSFSTLEIQRTEQGDSAMYLCASRPTSGRLIETQYFGPGTRLLVL.